Listed below are T cell receptor beta chains from one sample, sequenced in a study of cytomegalovirus exposure and HLA in healthy donors. The method was immunoSEQ multiplex PCR; TCRdb's version includes in-frame clones alone and lacks a portion of them. The data hold approximately 76,000 clones, with 94% observed a single time. Sequenced sample: PBMCs. These receptors were taken from a woman aged 18-29 years in good health and CMV-seropositive. Both conserved end residues are part of each CDR3. D genes are given only for firm matches. Size is stated for part of the rows, as once, few or many counts, or as a class when the clone is expanded.

V gene	clone size	D gene	J gene	CDR3 DNA	CDR3 protein
TRBV9	.	.	TRBJ1-1	TGTGCCAGCAGCGCCACCGGAAGTGACAGGATTCAAGCTTTCTTT	CASSATGSDRIQAFF
TRBV30	.	.	TRBJ2-3	TGTGCCTGGAGTGAAGCGGTAGGCACAGATACGCAGTATTTT	CAWSEAVGTDTQYF
TRBV9	.	.	TRBJ1-1	TGTGCCAGCAGCGCGCCCGGGGGTAGGGGCACTGAAGCTTTCTTT	CASSAPGGRGTEAFF
TRBV2	.	.	TRBJ2-1	TGTGCCAGCACCGGAACGGGGTACAATGAGCAGTTCTTC	CASTGTGYNEQFF
TRBV6-5	.	TRBD1	TRBJ2-7	TGTGCCAGCAGAGACCCCGGGACAGGGCTCTACGAGCAGTACTTC	CASRDPGTGLYEQYF
TRBV18	.	.	TRBJ2-6	TGTGCCAGCTCACTGCGGGATGGATCTGGGGCCAACGTCCTGACTTTC	CASSLRDGSGANVLTF
TRBV19	.	.	TRBJ1-3	TGTGCCAGTAACCCAGCAGGGGCTGACACCATATATTTT	CASNPAGADTIYF
TRBV19	.	.	TRBJ1-6	TGTGCCAGTAGTATAAAGGACATCTTTTCACCCCTCCACTTT	CASSIKDIFSPLHF
TRBV4-3	.	.	TRBJ2-1	TGCGCCAGCAGCCCGGGTACTAGGTGGGATGAGCAGTTCTTC	CASSPGTRWDEQFF
TRBV9	.	TRBD2	TRBJ2-1	TGTGCCAGCAGCGTAGATAGCGGGGGATGGTACAATGAGCAGTTCTTC	CASSVDSGGWYNEQFF
TRBV7-3	.	TRBD1	TRBJ1-1	TGTGCCAGCAGCTCCACTGGGACAGGGAACACTGAAGCTTTCTTT	CASSSTGTGNTEAFF
TRBV27	once	TRBD2	TRBJ2-5	TGTGCCAGCAGTTTATTCCCAGCGGGGGACCAAGAGACCCAGTACTTC	CASSLFPAGDQETQYF
TRBV14	few	.	TRBJ2-3	TGTGCCAGCAGCCAAGATCCCACGAATCCAGTAACGCAGTATTTT	CASSQDPTNPVTQYF
TRBV11-2	.	TRBD1	TRBJ2-7	TGTGCCAGCAGCTCGCTCAGGGGGTCCTACGAGCAGTACTTC	CASSSLRGSYEQYF
TRBV11-2	.	TRBD1	TRBJ1-1	TGTGCCAGCAGCTTAGATAGCCTACTCAGGGGGGAGAACACTGAAGCTTTCTTT	CASSLDSLLRGENTEAFF
TRBV29-1	.	TRBD2	TRBJ2-3	TGCAGCGTTGGTCCTAGCGGGGGGGAGGCAGATACGCAGTATTTT	CSVGPSGGEADTQYF
TRBV7-8	once	.	TRBJ2-1	TGTGCCAGTACGCTTGTGGCGGACAATGAGCAGTTCTTC	CASTLVADNEQFF
TRBV29-1	once	.	TRBJ1-1	TGCAGCGTCGGACAGTGGAACACTGAAGCTTTCTTT	CSVGQWNTEAFF
TRBV2	.	TRBD1	TRBJ2-1	TGTGCCAGCAGTCAAAGAATCGCGGGACAGGGATCCTACAATGAGCAGTTCTTC	CASSQRIAGQGSYNEQFF
TRBV11-2	.	.	TRBJ1-1	TGTGCCAGCAGCTTCGCCGGGACGGGGGTCACTGAAGCTTTCTTT	CASSFAGTGVTEAFF
TRBV19	.	.	TRBJ2-7	TGTGCCAGTAGTATCCAGGTTTCCATCTACGAGCAGTACTTC	CASSIQVSIYEQYF
TRBV5-1	.	TRBD1	TRBJ2-1	TGCGCCAGCAGCTTAGAAGGACAGGAAAACAATGAGCAGTTCTTC	CASSLEGQENNEQFF
TRBV7-2	.	.	TRBJ2-1	TGTGCCAGCAGCTTAACGCCGGGGAAGAATGAGCAGTTCTTC	CASSLTPGKNEQFF
TRBV5-4	.	.	TRBJ1-5	TGTGCCAGCAGCTTGGATCGCGCGAATCAGCCCCAGCATTTT	CASSLDRANQPQHF
TRBV28	.	.	TRBJ1-1	TGTGCCAGCAGTTTTCTCCCCGGCGGGACTGAAGCTTTCTTT	CASSFLPGGTEAFF
TRBV19	.	.	TRBJ2-3	TGTGCCAGCGGGATGAGTTTGAGTACAGATACGCAGTATTTT	CASGMSLSTDTQYF
TRBV7-9	.	.	TRBJ2-7	TGTGCCAGCAGCTTGAGGCGGGATCCTTCCTACGAGCAGTACTTC	CASSLRRDPSYEQYF
TRBV11-3	.	.	TRBJ1-1	TGTGCCAGCAGCCCCCGGGGGACCGAGAACACTGAAGCTTTCTTT	CASSPRGTENTEAFF
TRBV30	.	TRBD1	TRBJ1-4	TGTGCCTGGGGGACAGCAACTAATGAAAAACTGTTTTTT	CAWGTATNEKLFF
TRBV4-1	.	.	TRBJ2-1	TGCGCCAGCAGCCAACTACAGGGTCCCTCCTACAATGAGCAGTTCTTC	CASSQLQGPSYNEQFF
TRBV7-2	.	.	TRBJ2-1	TGTGCCAGCAGCCTCCTCACTTACAATGAGCAGTTCTTC	CASSLLTYNEQFF
TRBV28	few	.	TRBJ2-7	TGTGCCAGCAGTTTAGGCGGGACAGTAGCTCACGAGCAGTACTTC	CASSLGGTVAHEQYF
TRBV6-1	.	.	TRBJ1-5	TGTGCCAGCAGTTCCCAGCCAACAGGGAATCAGCCCCAGCATTTT	CASSSQPTGNQPQHF
TRBV7-2	.	.	TRBJ1-1	TGTGCCAGCAGCTTAGTAACGTCGGGCACTGAAGCTTTCTTT	CASSLVTSGTEAFF
TRBV18	once	.	TRBJ1-3	TGTGCCAGCTCACCATCTGCCGGGGGCTCTGGAAACACCATATATTTT	CASSPSAGGSGNTIYF
TRBV6-6	.	TRBD2	TRBJ2-1	TGTGCCACCATGGGTAGCGGGGGGTCAAATGAGCAGTTCTTC	CATMGSGGSNEQFF
TRBV27	.	.	TRBJ1-2	TGTGCCAGCATGGGGCGGCGAGGCTACACCTTC	CASMGRRGYTF
TRBV4-3	.	TRBD1	TRBJ1-2	TGCGCCAGCAGCCAATCGGGGACAGGGGGCTATGGCTACACCTTC	CASSQSGTGGYGYTF
TRBV5-1	.	.	TRBJ2-7	TGCGCCAGCAGCTTGGTGGTCCGGACAGGGAGGGATGAGCAGTACTTC	CASSLVVRTGRDEQYF
TRBV4-3	.	.	TRBJ1-1	TGCGCCAGCAGCCAAAACGGTGAAGCTTTCTTT	CASSQNGEAFF
TRBV28	.	TRBD1	TRBJ1-4	TGTGCCAGCAGGTTGGGGACAGCGAACGAAAAACTGTTTTTT	CASRLGTANEKLFF
TRBV11-2	.	TRBD2	TRBJ2-2	TGTGCCAGCAGCCTCAGGGGACTAGCGGACACCGGGGAGCTGTTTTTT	CASSLRGLADTGELFF
TRBV28	.	TRBD1	TRBJ1-4	TGTGCCAGCAGTACGGGACAGTCCCAAGAACTGTTTTTT	CASSTGQSQELFF
TRBV4-3	.	TRBD1	TRBJ1-2	TGCGCCAGCAGCCAAGGGCAGGTTACCGGGACAGGGGGCTATGGCTACACCTTC	CASSQGQVTGTGGYGYTF
TRBV4-3	.	TRBD2	TRBJ2-2	TGCGCCAGCAGCCAACTAGCGGGAGGGCCTGTGGAGGAGCTGTTTTTT	CASSQLAGGPVEELFF
TRBV9	once	.	TRBJ2-2	TGTGCCAGCAGCGTAGGTACGGAGTTAAACACCGGGGAGCTGTTTTTT	CASSVGTELNTGELFF
TRBV28	.	TRBD1	TRBJ1-2	TGTGCCAGCAGTCCCCCGCCCGCAGGGGGTAGTGGCTACACCTTC	CASSPPPAGGSGYTF
TRBV10-3	.	.	TRBJ1-1	TGTGCCATCAGTGCCCTCAGGAGGGCCGAGAACACTGAAGCTTTCTTT	CAISALRRAENTEAFF
TRBV30	.	.	TRBJ1-4	TGTGCCTGGAGTATAAGCCTCAAAGCCGAAAAACTGTTTTTT	CAWSISLKAEKLFF
TRBV10-3	.	TRBD2	TRBJ2-3	TGTGCCATCAGCAGTAGCGGGAGAGTCGCAGATACGCAGTATTTT	CAISSSGRVADTQYF
TRBV7-9	.	.	TRBJ1-1	TGTGCCAGCAGCTTATTGGCAGGGCGGAGCACTGAAGCTTTCTTT	CASSLLAGRSTEAFF
TRBV5-1	.	TRBD1	TRBJ2-6	TGCGCCAGCAGCCCGGACACAGGGGCGGGGGCCAACGTCCTGACTTTC	CASSPDTGAGANVLTF